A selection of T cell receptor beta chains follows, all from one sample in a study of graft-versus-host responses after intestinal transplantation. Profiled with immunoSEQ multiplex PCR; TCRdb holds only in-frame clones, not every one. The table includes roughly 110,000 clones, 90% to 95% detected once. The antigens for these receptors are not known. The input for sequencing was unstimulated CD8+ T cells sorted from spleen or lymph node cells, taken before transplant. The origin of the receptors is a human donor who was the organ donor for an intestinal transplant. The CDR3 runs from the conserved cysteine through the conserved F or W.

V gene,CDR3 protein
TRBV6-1,CASSGGTGTGNYEQYF
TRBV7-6,CASSARSHTDTQYF
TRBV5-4,CASSLEGYEQYF
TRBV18,CASSREMGYNEQFF
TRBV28,CASSFQARGLYEQYF
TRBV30,CAWSGTSWDEQFF
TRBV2,CASSEEGPLGENTEAFF
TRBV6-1,CASSLLETQYF
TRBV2,CASSEGLADQETQYF
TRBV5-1,CASRLAGQGPLSLYEQYF
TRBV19,CASSIVGLAGGFYEQYF
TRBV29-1,CSVEDWSGTDNGNTIYF
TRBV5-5,CASGRDGYTF
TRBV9,CASSEDSLNTEAFF
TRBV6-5,CASSFLDTNTEAFF
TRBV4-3,CASSQDKKTQYF
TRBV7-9,CASSFTEASGGHTGELFF
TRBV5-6,CASSLFPHEQYF
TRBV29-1,CSVELASEGYEQFF
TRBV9,CASSSSGANVLTF
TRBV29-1,CSVPGESEFF
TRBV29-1,CSVAGTGANTEAFF
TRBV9,CASSVGTASTDTQYF
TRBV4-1,CASSARTGNGYEQYF
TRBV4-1,CASSQDPLSGSSYNEQFF
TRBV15,CATSRVGRPNYGYTF
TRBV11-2,CASSLDPWDSLAKNIQYF
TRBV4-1,CASSQEGGGPGELFF
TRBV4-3,CASSLGEGRELFF
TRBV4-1,CASSQVRVGPYEQYF
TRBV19,CASSDRPPADYGYTF
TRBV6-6,CASSYSWGSREQYF
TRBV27,CASSSGSNQPQHF
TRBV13,CASSLGLAEGYEQYF
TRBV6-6,CASSYSKGYGYTF
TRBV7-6,CASSLSYGSSYEQYF
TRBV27,CASSLGLAGGAEQYF
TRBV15,CATSRVGYTEAFF
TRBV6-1,CASSEVGRTEAFF
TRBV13,CASSLGFPITQYF
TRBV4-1,CASSPLGVGANVLTF
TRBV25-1,CASSEYRRQGSETQYF
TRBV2,CASNTDRADYGYTF
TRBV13,CASSFRGSYEQYF
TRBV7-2,CASSPSEPGGSTDTQYF
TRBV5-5,CASSSEDREYYEQYF
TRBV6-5,CASSSTGYTDTQYF